This TCR beta chain emerged from a study of cytomegalovirus exposure and HLA in healthy donors. On the study more broadly: Unique TCRs numbering roughly 85 million, obtained from HLA-typed donors, made up an early data release. The Caucasian-associated ancestry cluster contained about 80% of the approximately 420 genotyped donors.

The PCR was carried out with 60 Vbeta primers and 13 Jbeta primers. TCRdb's table, derived via immunoSEQ multiplex PCR, lists solely in-frame clones and lacks some. Here the sample spans 150,000 to 200,000 clones, approximately 70% being singletons. The germline V gene encodes CDR1 LGHNA and CDR2 YNFKEQ. The V and J ends lost 1 base and 5 bases respectively, with 22 bases between them. This CDR3 is built from 18 residues. About this clone: What it recognizes is unknown.

Findings and caveats of the study: It was fewer than 200 TCR beta chains that were listed as cytomegalovirus-associated. Several top significant clusters appeared, in a later analysis, to be linked to common viral pathogens.

The chain recombines TRBV4-2 with TRBJ2-3; D is possibly TRBD2 (6 bases). The receptor was derived from a woman in her 30s in good health and CMV-seronegative. Input material: PBMCs. The CDR3 coding sequence is TGTGCCAGCAGCCAAGGCGGTGGGCGGGGCCCACCGGGAGATACGCAGTATTTT. Its protein product is CASSQGGGRGPPGDTQYF.